One sample yielded the 5 T cell receptor beta chains listed below, sequenced in a study of cytomegalovirus exposure and HLA in healthy donors. Sequenced by immunoSEQ multiplex PCR; TCRdb stores in-frame clones only, minus some. The data show roughly 150,000 clones, roughly 80% seen once. Sequenced: PBMCs. These receptors came from a man aged 30 to 45 in good health and CMV-seropositive.

This CDR3 is CAISMTGDGANVLTF. In DNA form, the CDR3 reads TGTGCCATCAGTATGACAGGGGATGGGGCCAACGTCCTGACTTTC. The genes are TRBV10-3 and TRBJ2-6; TRBD1 matches at 8 bases. After removal of 5 bases from V and 3 bases from J, the junction contained 3 bases not matched to a gene. CDR1 is ENHRY, CDR2 SYGVKD, per germline. This CDR3 has 15 amino acids.

The chain employs TRBV6-4 and TRBJ2-6; 9 bases agree with TRBD2. V lost 4 bases and J lost 4; bases outside the gene matches: 14. In germline, CDR1 is MRHNA, CDR2 SNTAGT. The CDR3 has 19 residues. DNA of the CDR3: TGTGCCAGCAGTGCCCCCGGAGCGGGAGGATCGGGGGGGGCCAACGTCCTGACTTTC. Its protein is CASSAPGAGGSGGANVLTF.

The chain recombines TRBV19 with TRBJ2-1, with TRBD2 matching over 8 bases. J gave up 2 bases and V 3 bases, and 6 bases lay outside the gene matches. Looked up from germline, CDR1 is LNHDA and CDR2 is SQIVND (reference sequence). CDR3 size: 16 residues. This chain's CDR3 is CASSMAGGAPYNEQFF. The CDR3 nucleotides read TGTGCCAGTAGTATGGCCGGGGGGGCCCCCTACAATGAGCAGTTCTTC.

This chain joins TRBV5-1 and TRBJ2-2, with TRBD1 identical over 7 bases. V lost 2 bases to trimming and J lost 7 bases; unmatched junction nucleotides: 5. The CDR3 extends over 14 amino acids. CDR1 and CDR2 from the germline V gene are SGHRS and YFSETQ. DNA of the CDR3: TGCGCCAGCAGCTTAAACACAGGGGACGGGGAGCTGTTTTTT. Protein: CASSLNTGDGELFF.

The chain couples TRBV7-9 to TRBJ1-1; 8 bases map to TRBD1. Trimming at V came to 7 bases and at J to 6 bases, leaving 10 bases not matched to a gene. Germline V gene data show CDR1 as SEHNR and CDR2 as FQNEAQ (reference sequence). The CDR3 has 14 amino acids. The CDR3 is CASTPGQEPPEAFF. DNA of the CDR3: TGTGCCAGCACCCCGGGACAGGAACCCCCTGAAGCTTTCTTT.